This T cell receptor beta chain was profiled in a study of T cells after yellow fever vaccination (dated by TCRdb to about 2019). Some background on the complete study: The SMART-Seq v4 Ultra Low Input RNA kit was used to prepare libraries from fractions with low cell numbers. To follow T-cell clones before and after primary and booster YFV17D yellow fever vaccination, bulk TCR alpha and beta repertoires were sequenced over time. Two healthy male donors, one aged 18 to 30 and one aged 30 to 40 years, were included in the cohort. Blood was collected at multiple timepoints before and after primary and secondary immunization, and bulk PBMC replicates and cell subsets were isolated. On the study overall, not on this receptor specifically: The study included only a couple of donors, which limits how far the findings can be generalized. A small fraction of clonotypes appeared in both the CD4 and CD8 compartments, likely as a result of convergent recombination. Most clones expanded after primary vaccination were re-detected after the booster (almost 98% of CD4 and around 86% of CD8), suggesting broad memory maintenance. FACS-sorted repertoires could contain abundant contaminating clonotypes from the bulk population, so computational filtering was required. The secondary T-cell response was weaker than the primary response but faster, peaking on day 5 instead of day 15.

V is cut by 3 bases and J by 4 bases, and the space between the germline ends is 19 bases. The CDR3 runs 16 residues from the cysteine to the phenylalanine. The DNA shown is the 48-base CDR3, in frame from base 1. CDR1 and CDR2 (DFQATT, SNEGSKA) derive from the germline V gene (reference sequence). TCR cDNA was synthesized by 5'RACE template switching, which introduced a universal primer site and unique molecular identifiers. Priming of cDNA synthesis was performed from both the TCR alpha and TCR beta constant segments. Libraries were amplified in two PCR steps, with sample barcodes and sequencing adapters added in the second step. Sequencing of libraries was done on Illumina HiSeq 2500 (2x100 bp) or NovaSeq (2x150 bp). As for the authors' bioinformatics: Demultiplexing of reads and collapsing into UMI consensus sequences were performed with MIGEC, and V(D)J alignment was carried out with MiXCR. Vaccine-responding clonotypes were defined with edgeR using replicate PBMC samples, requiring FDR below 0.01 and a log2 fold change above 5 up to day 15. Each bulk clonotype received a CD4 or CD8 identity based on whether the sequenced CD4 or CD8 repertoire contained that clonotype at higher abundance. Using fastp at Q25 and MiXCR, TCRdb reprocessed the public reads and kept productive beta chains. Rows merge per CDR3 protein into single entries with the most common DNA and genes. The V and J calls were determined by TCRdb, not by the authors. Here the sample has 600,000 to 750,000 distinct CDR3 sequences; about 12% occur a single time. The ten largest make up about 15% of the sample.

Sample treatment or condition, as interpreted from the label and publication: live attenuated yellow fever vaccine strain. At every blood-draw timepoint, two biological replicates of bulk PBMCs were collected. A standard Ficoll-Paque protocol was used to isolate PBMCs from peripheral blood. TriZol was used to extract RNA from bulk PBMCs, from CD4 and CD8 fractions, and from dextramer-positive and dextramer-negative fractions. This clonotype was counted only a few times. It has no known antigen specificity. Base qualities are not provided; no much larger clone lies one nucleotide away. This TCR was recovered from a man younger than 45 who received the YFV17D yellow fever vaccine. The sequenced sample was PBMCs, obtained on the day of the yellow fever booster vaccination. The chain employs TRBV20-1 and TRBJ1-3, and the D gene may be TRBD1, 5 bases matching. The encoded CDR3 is CSASSAGPLGGNTIYF. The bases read TGCAGTGCTAGCTCTGCGGGACCTCTAGGGGGAAACACCATATATTTT.